These 19 T cell receptor beta chains came from one sample sequenced in a study of blood T cells in healthy people across ages. A second PCR, run for roughly 7 to 12 cycles, used a sample-barcoded 5' primer plus a J-beta primer mix. From the 5' RACE reads, TCRdb called clonotypes with MiXCR, one entry per CDR3 protein. In the table there are over 300,000 distinct CDR3 sequences, about 52% of which are singletons. The sequenced sample was blood. Receptor source: a man aged 60-69 years in good health.

This rearrangement joins TRBV4-3 to TRBJ2-1; either TRBD1 or TRBD2 may fit D (5 bases each). The CDR3 extends over 15 amino acids. The germline V gene has CDR1 LGHNA and CDR2 YSLEER. The V end lost 0 bases, the J end lost 5 bases, and 11 bases lay between the germline ends. The CDR3 nucleotides are TGCGCCAGCAGCCAAGAGGGGACGGAGAACAATGAGCAGTTCTTC. This sequence encodes CASSQEGTENNEQFF.

J is TRBJ2-5 and V is TRBV13; maybe TRBD2 (6 bases). This CDR3 is 14 amino acids long. Germline V lookup: CDR1 PRHDT, CDR2 FYEKMQ (reference sequence). Trimming left V 3 bases short and J 2 bases short, with 10 bases between. The CDR3 spells CASSFWRAQETQYF. The CDR3 DNA is TGTGCCAGCAGCTTTTGGAGGGCTCAAGAGACCCAGTACTTC.

Details on this clonotype: The junction shows a germline mismatch at one end, possibly a read error. The J gene is TRBJ1-2, the V gene TRBV20-1, with D possibly being TRBD1 (5 bases). The CDR3 contains 13 residues. Germline V lookup: CDR1 DFQATT, CDR2 SNEGSKA (reference sequence). CDR3: CSAGDGTAYGYTF. The CDR3, as DNA: TGCAGTGCTGGAGACGGGACTGCCTATGGCTACACCTTC.

The chain carries TRBV19 and TRBJ2-5, with D perhaps TRBD1 or TRBD2 (5 bases each). Germline-derived CDR1 and CDR2 are LNHDA and SQIVND (reference sequence). The CDR3 totals 12 residues. Trimming stripped 6 bases from V and 7 bases from J, with 12 bases between. The CDR3 here is CASSGTGVTQYF. In DNA, the CDR3 is TGTGCCAGTAGCGGGACCGGGGTGACCCAGTACTTC.

This clonotype occurred a few times. This rearrangement joins TRBV20-1 to TRBJ1-1, with D uncertain. Germline assignment: CDR1 DFQATT and CDR2 SNEGSKA (reference sequence). The CDR3 is 12 amino acids. V lost 1 base and J 7 bases, leaving 10 bases between the germline ends. The CDR3 region is CSARVKGCEAFF. Written as DNA, the CDR3 is TGCAGTGCTAGAGTAAAAGGTTGTGAAGCTTTCTTT.

There are a few counts of this clonotype. J is TRBJ1-6 and V is TRBV28; perhaps TRBD1 as D (6 bases). The CDR3 totals 13 residues. V lost 6 bases and J 7 bases, leaving 10 bases between the germline ends. Germline V CDR1 and CDR2: MDHEN, SYDVKM. The CDR3: CASSPGGNSPLHF. The CDR3, as DNA: TGTGCCAGCAGCCCCGGGGGCAATTCACCCCTCCACTTT.

This clonotype was recorded many times. V is TRBV12-3 or TRBV12-4 and J is TRBJ2-6, with D unclear. This CDR3 comprises 17 residues. Trimming removed 7 bases at V and 0 bases at J, with 16 bases between. The DNA for the CDR3 is TGTGCCAGCACCAAACCGACCGGGCACTCTGGGGCCAACGTCCTGACTTTC. Its protein product is CASTKPTGHSGANVLTF.

This clonotype was seen a few times. This chain uses TRBV7-2 with TRBJ2-1; D may be TRBD1 or TRBD2 (5 bases each). The V and J ends lost 6 bases and 0 bases respectively, with 12 bases between them. Per the germline V gene, CDR1 is SGHTA and CDR2 is FQGNSA. The CDR3 has 15 residues. The DNA for the CDR3 is TGTGCCAGCAGACCTCGGGGACCCTCCTACAATGAGCAGTTCTTC. Translation: CASRPRGPSYNEQFF.

The chain joins TRBV25-1 to TRBJ2-5; 9 bases match TRBD2. The J call is doubtful: the DNA matches TRBJ2-7 better. The CDR3 consists of 15 residues. Germline CDR1 reads MGHDK; CDR2 reads SYGVNS. The CDR3 DNA follows: TGTGCCAGCAGTGAATGGGGTAGCGGGGGCTACGAGCAGTACTTC. The encoded protein is CASSEWGSGGYEQYF.

The gene calls are TRBV29-1 and TRBJ2-2; 7 bases agree with TRBD1. The CDR3 sequence is 17 residues long. Per the germline V gene, CDR1 is SQVTM and CDR2 is ANQGSEA. The V gene end was trimmed by 7 bases and the J gene end by 0 bases; junction bases not matched to a gene: 14. This chain's CDR3 is CSARGQTSQTNTGELFF. CDR3 DNA: TGCAGCGCTAGGGGACAGACCTCCCAAACGAACACCGGGGAGCTGTTTTTT.

The CDR3 protein is CASSQRTHNADTQYF. Written as DNA, the CDR3 is TGCGCCAGCAGCCAACGCACCCACAACGCAGATACGCAGTATTTT. The V call is TRBV4-3, the J call TRBJ2-3; the D is unclear. CDR3 length: 15 residues. CDR1 LGHNA and CDR2 YSLEER come from the germline V gene. The germline V and J ends were trimmed by 2 bases and 4 bases, with 13 bases remaining between them.

With respect to this clonotype: One junction end does not reproduce the germline sequence, and a read error may be involved. The rearrangement uses TRBV4-1 and TRBJ2-4, with 13 bases fitting TRBD2. Per the germline V gene, CDR1 is MGHRA and CDR2 is YSYEKL. This CDR3 comprises 19 residues. In nucleotides, the CDR3 is TGTGCCAGCAGCCTGGAGACTAGCGGGGGGTCGGCAGCCAAAAACATTCAGTACTTC. It yields the protein CASSLETSGGSAAKNIQYF.

V is TRBV20-1 and J is TRBJ2-5; D is uncertain. The CDR3 totals 14 residues. Deletions cut 3 bases from V and 4 bases from J, with 15 bases between. The germline V gene encodes CDR1 DFQATT and CDR2 SNEGSKA (reference sequence). The CDR3 reads CSASSTSNTETQYF. CDR3 bases: TGCAGTGCTAGTTCTACTTCAAATACAGAGACCCAGTACTTC.

This clonotype occurred many times. The V call is TRBV28, the J call TRBJ2-1, with 14 bases identical to TRBD2. Germline trimming cut 7 bases from V and 10 bases from J; bases unmatched to any gene: 12. CDR1 is MDHEN, CDR2 SYDVKM, per germline. The CDR3 runs to 16 residues. The CDR3 DNA is TGTGCCAGCATTCTAACCGGGACTAGCGGGAGAGGAGAGCAGTTCTTC. Encoded protein: CASILTGTSGRGEQFF.

The J gene is TRBJ2-6, the V gene TRBV27; D might be TRBD1 or TRBD2, each matching 6 bases. Germline V gene sequence: CDR1 MNHEY, CDR2 SMNVEV (reference sequence). The CDR3 extends over 15 amino acids. Between the trimmed V and J ends, which lost 3 bases and 3 bases, there was a span of 9 bases. The DNA for the CDR3 is TGTGCCAGCAGTTTTCGGGGGCATGGGGCCAACGTCCTGACTTTC. Translation gives CASSFRGHGANVLTF.

V gene TRBV9 combines with J gene TRBJ2-5; 9 nucleotides agree with TRBD2. This CDR3 contains 15 residues. Trimming cost V 2 bases and J 11 bases; bases outside gene matches: 13. Germline lookup yields CDR1 SGDLS and CDR2 YYNGEE. The CDR3 nucleotides read TGTGCCAGCAGCGTTTCTAGCGGGATACCCAATGAGCAGTACTTC. This gives the protein CASSVSSGIPNEQYF. Variable domain in full (rest from reference TRBV9 and TRBJ2-5): DSGVTQTPKHLITATGQRVTLRCSPRSGDLSVYWYQQSLDQGLQFLIQYYNGEERAKGNILERFSAQQFPDLHSELNLSSLELGDSALYFCASSVSSGIPNEQYFGPGTRLLVL.

This clonotype was detected only once. The gene calls are TRBV12-5 and TRBJ2-4, with TRBD2 matching 14 bases. The length of the CDR3 is 16 residues. After removal of 1 base from V and 15 bases from J, the junction contained 11 bases not matched to a gene. Germline loops: CDR1 LGHNT, CDR2 FRNRAP. The CDR3 loop is CASGLGLAGGQETLYF. The CDR3 nucleotides are TGTGCTAGTGGTTTGGGACTAGCGGGAGGGCAAGAGACCCTGTACTTC. Full variable domain (outside the CDR3, taken from reference TRBV12-5 and TRBJ2-4): DARVTQTPRHKVTEMGQEVTMRCQPILGHNTVFWYRQTMMQGLELLAYFRNRAPLDDSGMPKDRFSAEMPDATLATLKIQPSEPRDSAVYFCASGLGLAGGQETLYFGAGTRLSVL.

This clonotype was detected a few times. The chain has TRBV7-2 and TRBJ2-6; D is ambiguous. Trimming took off 4 bases at V and 8 bases at J, with 12 bases between the two ends. Germline V gene lookup returns CDR1 SGHTA and CDR2 FQGNSA. The CDR3 length is 14 residues. CDR3 loop: CASSSQLRSNVLTF. In nucleotides, the CDR3 is TGTGCCAGCAGCTCCCAACTGAGGTCCAACGTCCTGACTTTC.

This clonotype turned up a few times. V usage is TRBV5-1 and J usage is TRBJ1-2; no clear D gene. Per the germline V gene, CDR1 is SGHRS and CDR2 is YFSETQ. The CDR3 loop spans 14 amino acids. V lost 0 bases, J lost 4 bases, and 10 bases lay in between. The CDR3 reads CASSLGQTSYGYTF. The CDR3 region has the DNA TGCGCCAGCAGCTTGGGGCAGACCTCCTATGGCTACACCTTC.